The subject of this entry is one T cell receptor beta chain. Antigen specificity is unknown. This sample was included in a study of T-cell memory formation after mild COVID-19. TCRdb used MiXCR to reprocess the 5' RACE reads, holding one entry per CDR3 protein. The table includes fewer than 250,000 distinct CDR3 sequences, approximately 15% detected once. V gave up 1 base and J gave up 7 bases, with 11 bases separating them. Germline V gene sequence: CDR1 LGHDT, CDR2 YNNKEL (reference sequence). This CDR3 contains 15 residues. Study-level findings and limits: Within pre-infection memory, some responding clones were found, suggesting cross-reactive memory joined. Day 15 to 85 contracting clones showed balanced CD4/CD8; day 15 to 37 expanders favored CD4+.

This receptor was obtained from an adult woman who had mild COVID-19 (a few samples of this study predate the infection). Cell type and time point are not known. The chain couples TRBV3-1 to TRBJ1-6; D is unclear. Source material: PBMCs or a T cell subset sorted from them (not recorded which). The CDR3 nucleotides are TGTGCCAGCAGCCAAGTGGGGTCGGGGAATTCACCCCTCCACTTT. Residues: CASSQVGSGNSPLHF.